This TCR beta chain was identified during a study of blood T cell repertoires in COVID-19. At the level of the study: Samples taken during acute and convalescent COVID-19 were collected in the United States, Italy and Spain. PBMCs, B-cell-depleted T cells, or T cells were the source of the cDNA or gDNA that made up the material.

TCRdb's table, derived via immunoSEQ multiplex PCR, lists solely in-frame clones and lacks some. The sample yields tens of thousands of clones, 91% seen once. The V gene's germline CDR1 is SGHRS and CDR2 YFSETQ. V was pared by 1 base and J by 1 base, with 15 bases between. CDR3 length: 16 amino acids. The chain links TRBV5-1 to TRBJ2-7; TRBD1 might be the D (5 bases). The TCR was taken from a woman aged 55-70 years with active or convalescent COVID-19. The material sequenced was peripheral blood. CDR3 DNA sequence: TGCGCCAGCAGCTTGAAACAATCGCAGGGTTCCTACGAGCAGTACTTC. This translates into CASSLKQSQGSYEQYF.